This T cell receptor (beta chain) comes out of a study of follicular helper T cells after annual influenza vaccination. Study in general: Across the 2013-2014, 2014-2015 and 2015-2016 vaccination seasons, some subjects were resampled.

Sample time point: 2015-2016 season, pre-vaccination. Blood volume per time point ranged from about 40 to 110 mL. CDR3 length: 12 residues. Germline CDR1 is SGHTS and CDR2 is YDEGEE. Trimming removed 4 bases from V and 3 bases from J, with 8 bases in between. Study outcomes and limitations: Just roughly 9-22% of cells analyzed had recovered productive TCRB sequences.

In regard to this clone: The antigen is undetermined.

Only in-frame clones appear in the TCRdb table, and some are missing; sequencing was by immunoSEQ multiplex PCR. The sample lists approximately 9,000 clones; roughly 89% were seen once. The specimen comprised CXCR5+ CD38- circulating T follicular helper cells from blood, sampled on the day of influenza vaccination. Subset denoted: circulating Tfh, non-naive CD4+CXCR5+PD-1+ (ICOS+CD38+ or ICOS-CD38-). The J gene is TRBJ2-7, the V gene TRBV5-8; D not certain. The clonotype was recovered from an adult who received the influenza vaccine. CDR3 bases: TGTGCCAGCAGCCGCTACTTCTACGAGCAGTACTTC. This gives the protein CASSRYFYEQYF.